What follows are 18 T cell receptor beta chains derived from one specimen sequenced in a study of blood T cell repertoires in COVID-19. Using immunoSEQ multiplex PCR, the repertoire was profiled, and TCRdb retains in-frame clones only, with some absent. The sample holds approximately 100,000 clones; roughly 76% are singletons and the top ten take 8% to 13%. Sequencing input: peripheral blood. The receptors were sampled from a human donor in a cohort sampled during active COVID-19.

This clone occurred once. The V call is TRBV18, the J call TRBJ1-1; no firm D call. The CDR3 has 16 amino acids. Per germline, CDR1 KGHSH and CDR2 LQKENI. Trimming shortened V by 3 bases and J by 0 bases, and 14 bases separated the two germline ends. The CDR3 reads CASSPLTGDMNTEAFF. The CDR3 coding sequence is TGTGCCAGCTCACCGCTTACCGGAGATATGAACACTGAAGCTTTCTTT.

This clone came up once. This chain connects TRBV2 to TRBJ1-2; 9 nucleotides line up with TRBD1. CDR1 SNHLY and CDR2 FYNNEI come from the germline V gene. V lost 6 bases, J lost 4 bases, and 9 bases stayed unmatched. The CDR3 length is 15 residues. This chain's CDR3 is CASSATGGPSYGYTF. The CDR3 DNA sequence: TGTGCCAGCAGCGCGACAGGGGGGCCATCCTATGGCTACACCTTC.

This clone has more than one count but fewer than ten. J is TRBJ1-5 and V is TRBV28, with 11 bases aligning to TRBD1. V lost 3 bases and J lost 3; bases outside the gene matches: 10. The CDR3 has 18 residues. Germline CDR1 MDHEN, CDR2 SYDVKM. The CDR3 region is CASSLALRDRGANQPQHF. In nucleotides, the CDR3 is TGTGCCAGCAGTTTGGCCCTCCGGGACAGGGGGGCCAATCAGCCCCAGCATTTT.

The rearrangement joins TRBV3-1 (or the pseudogene TRBV3-2) to TRBJ2-2, with TRBD2 matching over 8 bases. After removal of 6 bases from V and 4 bases from J, the junction contained 16 bases not matched to a gene. The CDR3 sequence is 18 residues long. CDR1 and CDR2 from the germline V gene are LGHDT and YNNKEL (reference sequence). This CDR3 reads CASRRRAGGAIGTGELFF. In nucleotides, the CDR3 is TGTGCCAGCAGGCGGCGGGCGGGAGGTGCGATAGGCACCGGGGAGCTGTTTTTT.

The chain is built from TRBV23-1 and TRBJ1-5; possible D gene TRBD1, 5 bases. TRBV23-1 is assigned to the ORF class and has an uncertain function. V lost 4 bases, J lost 7 bases, and 20 bases lay in between. The CDR3 length is 16 residues. The CDR3 loop reads CASSRTLGGIGQPQHF. For the CDR3, the DNA is TGCGCCAGCAGTCGCACCCTCGGGGGGATCGGGCAGCCCCAGCATTTT.

The gene calls are TRBV6-2 or TRBV6-3 and TRBJ1-5, with TRBD1 matching 12 bases. The CDR3 consists of 16 residues. Germline CDR1 is MNHEY and CDR2 is SVGEGT. V shed 2 bases and J 3 bases; nucleotides not matched to a gene: 2. The CDR3 nucleotides are TGTGCCAGCAGTTACGGGACAGGGGGCTACAATCAGCCCCAGCATTTT. Translated: CASSYGTGGYNQPQHF.

The chain uses TRBV7-2 and TRBJ2-2; 7 bases map to TRBD2. Germline trimming cut 8 bases from V and 6 bases from J; bases unmatched to any gene: 12. The V gene's germline CDR1 is SGHTA and CDR2 FQGNSA. This CDR3 comprises 15 residues. The CDR3 bases are TGTGCCAGCCGGGGGGTCTTGTCTTCCTCCGGGGAGCTGTTTTTT. Its translation: CASRGVLSSSGELFF.

The chain employs TRBV9 and TRBJ2-1; D may be TRBD1 (7 bases). The CDR3 extends over 15 amino acids. CDR1 is SGDLS and CDR2 is YYNGEE in the germline V gene. Deletions cut 5 bases from V and 2 bases from J, with 14 bases between. CDR3 sequence reads: CASSIQGGPYNEQFF. The DNA for the CDR3 is TGTGCCAGCAGTATCCAGGGGGGCCCCTACAATGAGCAGTTCTTC.

This clone occurred a few times. This rearrangement joins TRBV6-8 to TRBJ1-6; 7 bases are shared with TRBD1. The J segment lost 3 bases and the V segment lost 10 bases, leaving 18 bases of the junction unmatched. This CDR3 region has 18 residues. CDR1 MNHGY and CDR2 SAAAGT come from the germline V gene. CDR3 nucleotide sequence: TGTGCCAACGCCCAGTTCCGACAGGGTCCTCACTATAATTCACCCCTCCACTTT. Translating gives CANAQFRQGPHYNSPLHF.

The chain employs TRBV4-3 and TRBJ1-2; no clear D. CDR3 length equals 13 residues. Trimming stripped 3 bases from V and 4 bases from J, with 9 bases between. CDR1 LGHNA and CDR2 YSLEER come from the germline V gene. CDR3 in amino acids: CASSQSDTYGYTF. Here the CDR3 DNA reads TGCGCCAGCAGCCAGTCAGACACCTATGGCTACACCTTC.

The rearrangement links TRBV28 to TRBJ1-6, with 7 nucleotides matching TRBD1. This CDR3 comprises 14 residues. Trimming at V came to 7 bases and at J to 1 base, leaving 1 base not matched to a gene. CDR1 is MDHEN, CDR2 SYDVKM, per germline. CDR3 DNA: TGTGCCAGCAAACAGGGGTCCTATAATTCACCCCTCCACTTT. Translation: CASKQGSYNSPLHF.

The chain employs TRBV5-6 and TRBJ2-1, with D possibly TRBD1 on 6 matching bases. Germline V gene data show CDR1 as SGHDT and CDR2 as YYEEEE. With 3 bases removed from V and 5 bases from J, the gap between germline ends came to 18 bases. CDR3 length: 16 residues. CDR3 nucleotide sequence: TGTGCCAGCAGCTCCCTAGGGAGACAGGCTGACAATGAGCAGTTCTTC. The encoded protein is CASSSLGRQADNEQFF.

The chain links TRBV3-1 (or the pseudogene TRBV3-2) to TRBJ2-2, with 8 bases identical to TRBD2. The CDR3 extends over 18 amino acids. V gave up 2 bases and J gave up 0 bases; unmatched junction bases: 8. Germline CDR1 LGHDT, CDR2 YNNKEL (reference sequence). The CDR3 sequence is CASSQRSSGRSNTGELFF. CDR3 sequence (DNA): TGTGCCAGCAGCCAAAGATCGAGCGGGAGATCGAACACCGGGGAGCTGTTTTTT.

The V gene is TRBV5-4, the J gene TRBJ1-1, with 8 bases fitting TRBD1. The CDR3 is 14 residues long. The J segment lost 5 bases and the V segment lost 5 bases, leaving 8 bases of the junction unmatched. CDR1 and CDR2 (germline): SGHNT, YYREEE (reference sequence). CDR3 protein: CASSSGQGVTEAFF. The DNA for the CDR3 is TGTGCCAGCAGTTCCGGACAGGGAGTGACTGAAGCTTTCTTT. The whole variable domain, filled in from reference TRBV5-4 and TRBJ1-1, reads ETGVTQSPTHLIKTRGQQVTLRCSSQSGHNTVSWYQQALGQGPQFIFQYYREEENGRGNFPPRFSGLQFPNYSSELNVNALELDDSALYLCASSSGQGVTEAFFGQGTRLTVV.

The rearrangement links TRBV11-2 to TRBJ2-7, with TRBD1 matching 7 bases. CDR1 is SGHAT and CDR2 is FQNNGV in the germline V gene. The CDR3 is 16 amino acids. V lost 10 bases and J lost 2; bases outside the gene matches: 17. The CDR3, as DNA: TGTGCCACCGGCCTTAGGACAGGCAGGCCCGCCTACGAGCAGTACTTC. Residues: CATGLRTGRPAYEQYF.

The chain employs TRBV13 and TRBJ2-1; TRBD2 aligns across 14 bases. This CDR3 is built from 21 residues. The V segment lost 5 bases and the J segment 10 bases; nucleotides outside the gene matches: 25. CDR1 and CDR2 (germline): PRHDT, FYEKMQ (reference sequence). The CDR3 loop is CASSASSPGLAGERVTWEQFF. The CDR3 DNA reads TGTGCCAGCAGCGCTTCATCCCCGGGACTAGCGGGAGAGCGGGTTACATGGGAGCAGTTCTTC. The whole variable domain, filled in from reference TRBV13 and TRBJ2-1, reads AAGVIQSPRHLIKEKRETATLKCYPIPRHDTVYWYQQGPGQDPQFLISFYEKMQSDKGSIPDRFSAQQFSDYHSELNMSSLELGDSALYFCASSASSPGLAGERVTWEQFFGPGTRLTVL.

The V call is TRBV29-1, the J call TRBJ1-2; D may be TRBD1 (6 bases). The CDR3 is 12 residues long. Germline V gene data show CDR1 as SQVTM and CDR2 as ANQGSEA. Trimming cost V 3 bases and J 4 bases, with 9 bases left between them. The CDR3 coding sequence is TGCAGCGTTGACGACAGGATCTATGGCTACACCTTC. Protein sequence: CSVDDRIYGYTF. Full variable domain (rest looked up from reference TRBV29-1 and TRBJ1-2): SAVISQKPSRDICQRGTSLTIQCQVDSQVTMMFWYRQQPGQSLTLIATANQGSEATYESGFVIDKFPISRPNLTFSTLTVSNMSPEDSSIYLCSVDDRIYGYTFGSGTRLTVV.

The chain recombines TRBV6-1 with TRBJ1-5; a possible D gene is TRBD1 (6 bases). Per germline, CDR1 MNHNS and CDR2 SASEGT. The germline V and J ends were trimmed by 4 bases and 0 bases, with 19 bases remaining between them. The CDR3 contains 18 residues. CDR3 coding DNA: TGTGCCAGCAGTGCCGGGACACAAATTGACGATAGCAATCAGCCCCAGCATTTT. Protein product: CASSAGTQIDDSNQPQHF.